The 9 T cell receptor beta chains below come from one sample, sequenced in a study of neurological immune-mediated disorders. TCRdb re-called the 5' RACE reads with MiXCR, one entry per CDR3 protein. The top ten clones hold roughly 34% of a sample with 15,000 to 20,000 distinct CDR3 sequences, roughly 29% of them seen once. The sample comprised PBMCs. Source of these receptors: a man over 45 with HTLV-1-associated myelopathy (HAM/TSP).

This clonotype has just one count. This may come from a read error, since a much larger clone is one base off. This sequence joins TRBV5-1 and TRBJ2-3, with a possible D match to TRBD2 (6 bases). Trimming removed 8 bases at V and 2 bases at J, with 12 bases between. From germline, CDR1 is SGHRS and CDR2 YFSETQ. The length of the CDR3 is 13 residues. This CDR3 reads CARNQRVTDTQYF. The CDR3 bases are TGCGCCAGAAACCAGCGGGTCACAGATACGCAGTATTTT.

This clonotype was observed a single time. This chain links TRBV20-1 with TRBJ2-3, with 8 bases that match TRBD1. Germline trimming cut 6 bases from V and 5 bases from J; bases unmatched to any gene: 1. Germline CDR1 reads DFQATT; CDR2 reads SNEGSKA (reference sequence). This CDR3 is built from 11 residues. CDR3 amino acids: CSARGLDTQYF. The CDR3 DNA sequence: TGCAGTGCCAGGGGGCTAGATACGCAGTATTTT.

The chain has TRBV7-8 and TRBJ1-2, with 12 bases lining up with TRBD1. CDR1 is SGHVS and CDR2 is FQNEAQ in the germline V gene. CDR3 length equals 20 residues. The V and J ends lost 5 bases and 1 base, in that order; junction bases with no gene match: 17. CDR3 sequence: CASSPPNSRDRGHINYGYTF. In DNA form, the CDR3 reads TGTGCCAGCAGCCCACCTAATTCCCGGGACAGGGGGCATATTAACTATGGCTACACCTTC.

This clonotype was counted between two and nine times. V is TRBV11-3 and J is TRBJ2-1; D is ambiguous. Germline V gives CDR1 SGHNT, CDR2 YENEEA. V lost 2 bases and J 4 bases, leaving 18 bases between the germline ends. The CDR3 loop spans 17 amino acids. CDR3 bases: TGTGCCAGCAGCTTAATCCCGGCAACGGCACGTTACAATGAGCAGTTCTTC. Translating it yields CASSLIPATARYNEQFF.

The rearrangement joins TRBV20-1 to TRBJ2-3; 9 positions agree with TRBD2. The ends lost 5 bases at V and 6 bases at J; junction bases unmatched: 12. CDR1 is DFQATT and CDR2 is SNEGSKA in the germline V gene (reference sequence). The CDR3 contains 15 residues. CDR3 sequence: CSAGQGLARVDTQYF. In DNA, the CDR3 is TGCAGTGCTGGCCAGGGACTAGCTAGGGTGGATACGCAGTATTTT.

This clonotype was counted once. The rearrangement links TRBV4-3 to TRBJ1-1; the D is unclear. Germline V gene lookup returns CDR1 LGHNA and CDR2 YSLEER. The germline V and J ends were trimmed by 2 bases and 5 bases, with 12 bases remaining between them. The CDR3 spans 14 residues. CDR3 sequence (DNA): TGCGCCAGCAGCCAATTAACAGTTGGTACTGAAGCTTTCTTT. The encoded protein is CASSQLTVGTEAFF.

The chain joins TRBV12-3 or TRBV12-4 to TRBJ2-4; no clear D. CDR3 length equals 13 residues. V lost 6 bases and J lost 4, with 10 bases in between. The CDR3 DNA sequence: TGTGCCAGCAGCCTCATAGGGAAAAACATTCAGTACTTC. Translation gives CASSLIGKNIQYF.

The chain carries TRBV7-8 and TRBJ1-6; no clear D gene. V lost 2 bases and J lost 6, with 11 bases in between. This CDR3 contains 15 residues. Germline V CDR1 and CDR2: SGHVS, FQNEAQ. The CDR3: CASSLNGPANSPLHF. CDR3 DNA sequence: TGTGCCAGCAGCTTAAATGGTCCGGCTAATTCACCCCTCCACTTT.

This clonotype was detected many times. J is TRBJ1-1 and V is TRBV5-1; no reliable D call. V was pared by 4 bases and J by 1 base, with 8 bases between. The CDR3 has 13 residues. Per germline, CDR1 SGHRS and CDR2 YFSETQ. CDR3 DNA sequence: TGCGCCAGCAGCATCCTCCCGAACACTGAAGCTTTCTTT. It translates to CASSILPNTEAFF.